A selection of T cell receptor beta chains follows, all from one sample in a study of shared clonotypes between healthy human individuals. TCRdb's table, derived via immunoSEQ multiplex PCR, lists solely in-frame clones and lacks some. The repertoire holds around 1.4 million clones, with approximately 98.5% as singletons. The sequencing input was naive CD4+ T cells sorted from blood. Receptor source: a man aged 25 to 40 in good health. Each CDR3 is given without its conserved first and last residue. A D gene is named only where the DNA matches it firmly.

J	V	length	D	CDR3
TRBJ2-1	TRBV5-1	14	TRBD2	ASSLASGSSYNEQF
TRBJ1-2	TRBV29-1	11	-	SVGLTDNYGYT
TRBJ2-1	TRBV11-3	13	-	ASSSPMGGNNEQF
TRBJ1-5	TRBV6-1	11	-	ASTGTSNQPQH
TRBJ1-5	TRBV28	10	-	ASSFISQPQH
TRBJ2-7	TRBV27	13	-	ASSSIGAIAYEQY
TRBJ2-3	TRBV2	10	TRBD2	ASNGDGRGSY
TRBJ2-7	TRBV14	9	-	ASSKGNEQY
TRBJ2-7	TRBV5-4	13	TRBD2	ASSLAGGPADEQY
TRBJ2-5	TRBV14	12	TRBD1	ASSQRDSKETQY
TRBJ2-7	TRBV4-1	13	-	ASSQAGTSSYEQY
TRBJ2-7	TRBV11-1	14	-	ASSSTARDGAYEQY
TRBJ2-5	TRBV5-1	13	TRBD1	ASSLVGDRVETQY
TRBJ2-7	TRBV7-2	16	TRBD2	ASSLGFSLREASYEQY
TRBJ2-6	TRBV5-4	13	-	ASSSGLSGANVLT
TRBJ2-3	TRBV5-1	13	-	ASTPAGSYTDTQY
TRBJ2-7	TRBV6-5	12	-	ASSYGQNPYEQY
TRBJ2-5	TRBV6-6	14	TRBD1	ASSYSNVGQGATQY
TRBJ2-3	TRBV6-5	14	-	ASSSNRDIYTDTQY
TRBJ2-7	TRBV25-1	14	TRBD1	ASSEGRGQGYYEQY
TRBJ2-2	TRBV5-5	14	TRBD1	ASSLRRTGLYGELF
TRBJ2-7	TRBV5-4	12	-	ASSLNGVPYEQY
TRBJ2-1	TRBV5-1	15	TRBD1	ASSLDDRVQTTNEQF
TRBJ2-2	TRBV5-8	11	-	ASSLAYNGELF
TRBJ1-1	TRBV9	12	-	ASSRQTVNTEAF
TRBJ2-1	TRBV9	12	-	ASSREMWYNEQF
TRBJ2-1	TRBV28	15	TRBD2	ASSLSGLAGSYNEQF
TRBJ2-1	TRBV18	14	-	ASSPSRGGPYNEQF
TRBJ2-7	TRBV28	9	-	ASSLPHEQY
TRBJ2-7	TRBV27	16	TRBD2	ASSISGTSGSRGYEQY
TRBJ1-1	TRBV6-5	12	-	ASRLGGGNTEAF
TRBJ2-2	TRBV7-6	15	TRBD2	ASSPGLAGAATGELF
TRBJ2-3	TRBV7-2	12	-	ASSLVPGGDTQY
TRBJ2-7	TRBV10-3	11	TRBD2	AIGLAGAYEQY
TRBJ2-3	TRBV6-5	14	-	ASSYVGGTSTDTQY
TRBJ2-3	TRBV2	12	-	ASTIRENSDTQY
TRBJ1-1	TRBV4-1	11	-	ASSLAGSTEAF
TRBJ2-1	TRBV6-6	12	-	ASSDGTNYNEQF
TRBJ2-3	TRBV15	10	-	ATSRGTDTQY
TRBJ1-1	TRBV28	11	TRBD1	ASSPSTGSEAF
TRBJ1-5	TRBV5-1	11	-	ASSLGSNQPQH
TRBJ2-7	TRBV19	12	-	ASTPGTASYEQY
TRBJ2-7	TRBV9	13	TRBD1	ASIRGQGALYEQY
TRBJ1-2	TRBV19	14	TRBD1	ASRSQTGGAVYGYT
TRBJ2-7	TRBV10-3	12	-	AISDPPSSYEQY
TRBJ1-2	TRBV11-2	11	-	ASSSSVTGGYT
TRBJ2-7	TRBV5-1	12	-	ASSLVVGLYEQY
TRBJ2-7	TRBV30	10	-	AWSGTPYEQY
TRBJ1-2	TRBV5-1	12	TRBD1	ASSQGQGAPGYT
TRBJ2-7	TRBV10-2	12	TRBD1	ASSGGQGTYEQY
TRBJ2-7	TRBV2	12	TRBD1	ASSVDRGSYEQY
TRBJ2-7	TRBV11-2	14	-	ASSPGPGPESYEQY
TRBJ2-7	TRBV5-4	13	-	ASSSPGLSSYEQY